This T cell receptor (beta chain) was found in a study of CD8 T cells in ankylosing spondylitis. Findings and limits, study-wide: Disease-linked clones reportedly showed significant enrichment in matched ankylosing spondylitis synovial fluid. Disease-linked clones, CD8+, were relatively rare in peripheral blood.

The CDR3 length is 14 residues. Trimming took 5 bases from V and 9 from J; bases not matched to a gene: 10. Library preparation for TCR beta used quantitative 5'-RACE with molecular barcodes. Using its own MiXCR run on the 5' RACE reads, TCRdb lists one record per CDR3 protein. The table has around 340,000 distinct CDR3 sequences, 20% seen once. This clonotype turned up a few times. What it binds is unknown. The sample taken for sequencing was blood, either unsorted or a sorted T cell fraction (not recorded which). The receptor was derived from a male donor with ankylosing spondylitis or in good health (not recorded which). The V and J genes are TRBV12-3 or TRBV12-4 and TRBJ2-1, with 7 bases matching TRBD1. CDR3 in DNA: TGTGCCAGCAGTCCCACGACAGGGCCGAGTGAGCAGTTCTTC. The encoded protein is CASSPTTGPSEQFF.